The 22 T cell receptor beta chains given below trace back to one sample, sequenced in a study of blood T cell repertoires in COVID-19. Only in-frame clones appear in the TCRdb table, and some are missing; sequencing was by immunoSEQ multiplex PCR. The sample consists of roughly 100,000 clones, 80% to 90% of them appearing once. Sequenced input: peripheral blood. The receptors shown here come from a middle-aged man with acute or convalescent COVID-19.

This chain connects TRBV7-8 to TRBJ1-5; 9 bases are a match to TRBD1. The length of the CDR3 is 17 residues. CDR1 is SGHVS, CDR2 FQNEAQ, per germline. J was trimmed by 1 base and V by 1 base; bases with no gene match: 5. CDR3 sequence: CASSLEDRGFSNQPQHF. The DNA for the CDR3 is TGTGCCAGCAGCTTAGAGGACAGGGGTTTCAGCAATCAGCCCCAGCATTTT.

The rearrangement links TRBV21-1 to TRBJ2-5; no check of the table's D call, TRBD2, against the DNA was made. TRBV21-1 is assigned pseudogene status. The CDR3 runs 16 residues. In nucleotides, the CDR3 is TGTGCCAGCAGCAAAGAGAGAGGCGGGAGGGCCGAGACCCAGTACTTC. It is translated as CASSKERGGRAETQYF.

The genes are TRBV11-2 and TRBJ2-7; 10 nucleotides match TRBD2. V lost 1 base and J lost 7; bases outside the gene matches: 13. CDR1 is SGHAT, CDR2 FQNNGV, per germline. The CDR3 is 17 residues long. CDR3 bases: TGTGCCAGCAGCTTAGTTTTCCAGCGGGAGGGAAGTGGAGAGCAGTACTTC. Translating it yields CASSLVFQREGSGEQYF.

This sequence joins TRBV2 and TRBJ2-7; 7 nucleotides match TRBD1. Germline V gene sequence: CDR1 SNHLY, CDR2 FYNNEI. CDR3 length equals 12 residues. V gave up 6 bases and J gave up 4 bases; unmatched junction bases: 3. The CDR3 nucleotides read TGTGCCAGCAGGTCACAGGGGTACGAGCAGTACTTC. Protein sequence: CASRSQGYEQYF. Full variable domain (missing parts from reference TRBV2 and TRBJ2-7): EPEVTQTPSHQVTQMGQEVILRCVPISNHLYFYWYRQILGQKVEFLVSFYNNEISEKSEIFDDQFSVERPDGSNFTLKIRSTKLEDSAMYFCASRSQGYEQYFGPGTRLTVT.

This sequence joins TRBV11-2 and TRBJ2-1; D might be TRBD1 (6 bases). Trimming left V 3 bases short and J 5 bases short, with 17 bases between. Germline V gives CDR1 SGHAT, CDR2 FQNNGV. CDR3 length: 16 residues. This CDR3 is CASSFLRDNKNNEQFF. CDR3 DNA: TGTGCCAGCAGCTTCCTCCGGGACAACAAAAACAATGAGCAGTTCTTC.

V gene TRBV28 combines with J gene TRBJ1-2; 12 bases fit TRBD1. Germline V gives CDR1 MDHEN, CDR2 SYDVKM. Trimming cost V 6 bases and J 2 bases; bases outside gene matches: 10. The CDR3 is 17 residues long. The CDR3, as DNA: TGTGCCAGCAGGTGGTGGGACAGGGGGCAAAGGAACTATGGCTACACCTTC. It encodes CASRWWDRGQRNYGYTF.

The rearrangement uses TRBV3-1 (or the pseudogene TRBV3-2) and TRBJ2-7; 7 nucleotides align to TRBD1. Losses at the gene ends were 6 bases for V and 1 base for J; bases not matched to a gene: 6. This CDR3 contains 14 residues. Germline V gene data show CDR1 as LGHDT and CDR2 as YNNKEL (reference sequence). The CDR3 DNA sequence: TGTGCCAGCAGACCCGACAGGGTTTCCTACGAGCAGTACTTC. Amino acid sequence: CASRPDRVSYEQYF.

The chain employs TRBV10-3 and TRBJ2-5, with 7 bases aligning to TRBD2. CDR3 length: 15 residues. V lost 0 bases, J lost 1 base, and 2 bases stayed unmatched. From germline, CDR1 is ENHRY and CDR2 SYGVKD. DNA of the CDR3: TGTGCCATCAGTGAGTCCCGCGGGAGCCAAGAGACCCAGTACTTC. It specifies CAISESRGSQETQYF.

The chain employs TRBV27 and TRBJ1-5; TRBD1 agrees at 8 bases. The CDR3 loop spans 17 amino acids. V was pared by 5 bases and J by 0 bases, with 9 bases of the junction left unmatched. The germline V gene encodes CDR1 MNHEY and CDR2 SMNVEV (reference sequence). The CDR3 bases are TGTGCCAGCAGTGATAGGACAGGGAGATCTAGCAATCAGCCCCAGCATTTT. Amino acids: CASSDRTGRSSNQPQHF.

The chain uses TRBV10-3 and TRBJ1-6; 7 bases match TRBD1. The J segment lost 7 bases and the V segment lost 9 bases, leaving 6 bases of the junction unmatched. Germline loops: CDR1 ENHRY, CDR2 SYGVKD. The CDR3 contains 13 residues. The CDR3 bases are TGTGCCATTAGACAGGGCCCGAATTCACCCCTCCACTTT. Translation: CAIRQGPNSPLHF.

The V gene is TRBV9, the J gene TRBJ1-6; D remains ambiguous. Germline loops: CDR1 SGDLS, CDR2 YYNGEE. V was cut by 0 bases and J by 7 bases, with 11 bases left in between. CDR3 length: 15 amino acids. The CDR3 DNA follows: TGTGCCAGCAGCGTAGAGGCGGCTCCCAATTCACCCCTCCACTTT. It specifies CASSVEAAPNSPLHF.

The CDR3 DNA follows: TGTGCCAGCAGCCAGGACAGGAACACTGAAGCTTTCTTT. It yields the protein CASSQDRNTEAFF. The rearrangement uses TRBV6-5 and TRBJ1-1, with a tentative D call TRBD1 (6 bases). From germline, CDR1 is MNHEY and CDR2 SVGAGI. Between the trimmed V and J ends, which lost 6 bases and 1 base, there was a span of 9 bases. The CDR3 is 13 residues long.

The rearrangement links TRBV12-3 or TRBV12-4 to TRBJ1-2, with TRBD1 as a possible D gene (5 bases). The ends were cut back, 1 base at V and 6 bases at J, with 6 bases in the middle. This CDR3 spans 12 amino acids. The CDR3 here is CASSLVGDGYTF. CDR3 nucleotides: TGTGCCAGCAGTTTAGTAGGGGATGGCTACACCTTC.

In this sample, this clone turned up a few times. V gene TRBV19 combines with J gene TRBJ1-1; D is perhaps TRBD1 (5 bases). The CDR3 extends over 17 amino acids. Trimming cost V 1 base and J 1 base, with 16 bases left between them. The germline V gene has CDR1 LNHDA and CDR2 SQIVND (reference sequence). CDR3 loop: CASSIGVGRGSNTEAFF. The CDR3, as DNA: TGTGCCAGTAGTATAGGGGTTGGAAGGGGATCGAACACTGAAGCTTTCTTT.

The chain carries TRBV5-4 and TRBJ1-4, with TRBD1 matching over 7 bases. J lost 5 bases, V lost 4 bases, and 5 bases had no gene match. CDR3 size: 14 residues. Germline V CDR1 and CDR2: SGHNT, YYREEE (reference sequence). This CDR3 reads CASSETGPNEKLFF. DNA of the CDR3: TGTGCCAGCAGCGAGACAGGGCCGAATGAAAAACTGTTTTTT. Combining the CDR3 with reference TRBV5-4 and TRBJ1-4 gives the whole variable domain ETGVTQSPTHLIKTRGQQVTLRCSSQSGHNTVSWYQQALGQGPQFIFQYYREEENGRGNFPPRFSGLQFPNYSSELNVNALELDDSALYLCASSETGPNEKLFFGSGTQLSVL.

The chain is built from TRBV28 and TRBJ2-1; D might be TRBD1 (5 bases). The V end was cut by 2 bases, the J end by 1 base, with 15 bases between. The CDR3 has 17 amino acids. CDR1 and CDR2 (germline): MDHEN, SYDVKM. CDR3 sequence reads: CASSLIVGRESYNEQFF. CDR3 nucleotide sequence: TGTGCCAGCAGTTTAATCGTGGGCAGGGAATCCTACAATGAGCAGTTCTTC.

This clone was recorded once. The chain links TRBV11-2 to TRBJ2-7; the D gene is possibly TRBD1 (5 bases). The CDR3 loop spans 14 amino acids. Germline CDR1 and CDR2: SGHAT and FQNNGV. V was pared by 3 bases and J by 2 bases, with 11 bases between. DNA for the CDR3: TGTGCCAGCAGCTTGGCCAGGGCCACCTACGAGCAGTACTTC. Translation gives CASSLARATYEQYF.

The chain employs TRBV6-5 and TRBJ1-1; D remains unclear. The CDR3 is 16 amino acids. The germline V gene encodes CDR1 MNHEY and CDR2 SVGAGI. Trimming cost V 0 bases and J 4 bases, with 15 bases left between them. CDR3 bases: TGTGCCAGCAGTTACTCTGTCCCGGGTGCGGGCACTGAAGCTTTCTTT. As protein: CASSYSVPGAGTEAFF.

This clone was picked up one time. The rearrangement uses TRBV29-1 and TRBJ2-7; D may be TRBD1 (5 bases). CDR1 and CDR2 (germline): SQVTM, ANQGSEA. V was shortened by 6 bases and J by 3 bases, with 9 bases between the two germline ends. This CDR3 has 11 residues. The CDR3 sequence: CSVVTVYEQYF. For the CDR3, the DNA is TGCAGCGTAGTGACAGTCTACGAGCAGTACTTC.

The chain uses TRBV11-3 and TRBJ2-5; perhaps TRBD1 as D (5 bases). The germline V gene has CDR1 SGHNT and CDR2 YENEEA. Deletions cut 1 base from V and 5 bases from J, with 11 bases between. CDR3 length equals 14 residues. CDR3 in amino acids: CASSLGPGWETQYF. The CDR3 coding sequence is TGTGCCAGCAGCTTAGGGCCAGGGTGGGAGACCCAGTACTTC.

The chain employs TRBV30 and TRBJ2-4, with D unresolved. CDR1 and CDR2 from the germline V gene are GTSNPN and SVGIG (reference sequence). CDR3 length: 15 amino acids. V dropped 0 bases and J dropped 0 bases, with 9 bases sitting between them. CDR3 sequence reads: CAWSVRRLAKNIQYF. CDR3 DNA sequence: TGTGCCTGGAGTGTTAGGAGACTAGCCAAAAACATTCAGTACTTC. The full variable domain, rest sourced from reference TRBV30 and TRBJ2-4, is SQTIHQWPATLVQPVGSPLSLECTVEGTSNPNLYWYRQAAGRGLQLLFYSVGIGQISSEVPQNLSASRPQDRQFILSSKKLLLSDSGFYLCAWSVRRLAKNIQYFGAGTRLSVL.

This clone was seen a single time. Other DNA sequences in the same sample also yield this CDR3. This chain joins TRBV28 and TRBJ2-7; D possibly corresponds to TRBD2 (5 bases). CDR3 length: 15 residues. V was clipped by 7 bases and J by 4 bases, with 20 bases between them. Germline CDR1 reads MDHEN; CDR2 reads SYDVKM. CDR3: CASTAASGPSYEQYF. CDR3 coding DNA: TGTGCCAGCACCGCGGCCAGCGGACCCTCTTACGAGCAGTACTTC.